These 10 T cell receptor beta chains were all obtained from the same sample, sequenced in a study of blood T cells in healthy people across ages. Through a sample-barcoded 5' primer and a J-beta primer mix, a second PCR was run for about 6 to 11 cycles. TCRdb ran MiXCR on the 5' RACE reads and lists one entry per CDR3 protein. The sample records 1.5 million or so distinct CDR3 sequences, around two fifths being singletons. Sequenced: blood. These receptors were collected from a woman aged 18 to 35 in good health.

The chain uses TRBV20-1 and TRBJ2-4; 8 nucleotides agree with TRBD1. TRBJ2-7 explains the end of the DNA better; the J call may be wrong. This CDR3 spans 14 amino acids. Germline lookup yields CDR1 DFQATT and CDR2 SNEGSKA (reference sequence). The CDR3 here is CSVPPAGGGYEQYF. In nucleotides, the CDR3 is TGCAGTGTCCCTCCAGCAGGGGGCGGCTACGAGCAGTACTTC.

V usage is TRBV20-1 and J usage is TRBJ1-1; D remains ambiguous. From germline, CDR1 is DFQATT and CDR2 SNEGSKA (reference sequence). The CDR3 is made up of 11 amino acids. Trimming removed 5 bases from V and 5 bases from J, with 9 bases in between. The CDR3 DNA follows: TGCAGTGCTGGGGTCGGGACTGAAGCTTTCTTT. Its protein product is CSAGVGTEAFF.

This clonotype was seen only a few times. CDR3: CASSYPGQGNNEQFF. The CDR3 bases are TGTGCCAGCAGCTATCCGGGACAGGGGAACAATGAGCAGTTCTTC. The chain has TRBV7-2 and TRBJ2-1; 10 bases map to TRBD1. Germline lookup yields CDR1 SGHTA and CDR2 FQGNSA. CDR3 length: 15 amino acids. The J segment lost 5 bases and the V segment lost 4 bases, leaving 5 bases of the junction unmatched.

J is TRBJ2-7 and V is TRBV7-6; D uncertain. Between the trimmed V and J ends, which lost 5 bases and 3 bases, there was a span of 11 bases. CDR3 length: 13 residues. CDR1 SGHVS and CDR2 FNYEAQ come from the germline V gene. Here the CDR3 reads CASSGTQDYEQYF. The CDR3 region has the DNA TGTGCCAGCAGCGGTACACAAGACTACGAGCAGTACTTC.

V usage is TRBV4-1 and J usage is TRBJ1-2, with 8 bases that match TRBD1. This CDR3 has 16 amino acids. The V gene's germline CDR1 is MGHRA and CDR2 YSYEKL. Losses at the gene ends were 3 bases for V and 7 bases for J; bases not matched to a gene: 13. CDR3 residues: CASSHQGRDRGSGYTF. As DNA, the CDR3 is TGCGCCAGCAGCCACCAAGGACGCGACAGGGGCAGTGGCTACACCTTC.

This chain links TRBV20-1 with TRBJ2-1; TRBD2 aligns across 12 bases. This CDR3 has 16 amino acids. V lost 3 bases, J lost 10 bases, and 13 bases stayed unmatched. Germline V gene sequence: CDR1 DFQATT, CDR2 SNEGSKA (reference sequence). The CDR3 is CSASQFGLAGPREQFF. DNA of the CDR3: TGCAGTGCTAGTCAATTTGGACTAGCGGGGCCCCGGGAGCAGTTCTTC.

This chain connects TRBV7-9 to TRBJ2-1; D gene ambiguous. V gave up 6 bases and J gave up 7 bases, with 13 bases separating them. Germline V gene data show CDR1 as SEHNR and CDR2 as FQNEAQ (reference sequence). The CDR3 contains 13 residues. The CDR3 nucleotides are TGTGCCAGCAGAGATACAACGTGGAATGAGCAGTTCTTC. Translating it yields CASRDTTWNEQFF.

The chain has TRBV18 and TRBJ1-5; 10 nucleotides match TRBD1. This CDR3 spans 14 amino acids. Germline CDR1 and CDR2: KGHSH and LQKENI. Trimming at V came to 1 base and at J to 7 bases, leaving 1 base not matched to a gene. CDR3 amino acids: CASSPQTGGQPQHF. CDR3 in DNA: TGTGCCAGCTCACCACAGACAGGGGGCCAGCCCCAGCATTTT.

This clonotype was seen more than once but under ten times. The V and J genes are TRBV20-1 and TRBJ1-4, with TRBD1 identical over 8 bases. Germline trimming cut 8 bases from V and 4 bases from J; bases unmatched to any gene: 9. From germline, CDR1 is DFQATT and CDR2 SNEGSKA (reference sequence). The CDR3 length is 14 residues. CDR3 region: CSSRADRDNEKLFF. In DNA form, the CDR3 reads TGCAGTTCCCGCGCGGACAGGGATAATGAAAAACTGTTTTTT.

This chain connects TRBV5-5 to TRBJ1-3, with a weak D call TRBD1 (5 bases). The V and J ends lost 0 bases and 0 bases respectively, with 10 bases between them. This CDR3 spans 16 amino acids. CDR1 is SGHKS and CDR2 is YYEKEE in the germline V gene (reference sequence). In DNA, the CDR3 is TGTGCCAGCAGCTTGGGAGGGGCCGGCTCTGGAAACACCATATATTTT. It yields the protein CASSLGGAGSGNTIYF.